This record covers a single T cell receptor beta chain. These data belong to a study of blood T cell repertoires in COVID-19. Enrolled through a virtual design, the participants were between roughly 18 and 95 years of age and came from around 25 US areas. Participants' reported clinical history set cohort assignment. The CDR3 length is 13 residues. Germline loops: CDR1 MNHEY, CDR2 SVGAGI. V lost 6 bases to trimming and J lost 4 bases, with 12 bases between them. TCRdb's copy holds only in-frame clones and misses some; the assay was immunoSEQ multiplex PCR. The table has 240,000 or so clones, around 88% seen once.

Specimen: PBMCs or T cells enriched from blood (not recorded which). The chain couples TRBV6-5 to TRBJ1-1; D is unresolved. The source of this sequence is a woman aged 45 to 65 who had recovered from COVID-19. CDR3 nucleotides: TGTGCCAGCAGCCGGGATCTGAGCACTGAAGCTTTCTTT. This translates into CASSRDLSTEAFF.